This paragraph reports one T cell receptor beta chain. Its specific antigen is unknown. Per-nucleotide qualities are absent, and no much larger clonotype sits a single base away. This entry is derived from a study of blood T cell repertoires in COVID-19 (dated by TCRdb to 2020 to 2021). Study-level background: Samples covering the acute and convalescent phases of COVID-19 were provided by collaborators in the United States, Italy and Spain. The material from the prospective study consisted of cDNA or gDNA derived from T cells, B-cell-depleted T cells, or PBMCs. Deeply sampled blood TCRbeta repertoires from subjects exposed to, actively infected with, or recovered from COVID-19 were included in the dataset. The repertoires were released in a freely available public database meant as a resource for research on the immune response to SARS-CoV-2. The samples were drawn from the first 160 participants of the ongoing ImmuneRACE study and from 1,254 subjects provided by 6 global collaborators. The sample metadata nearly always contained a de-identified subject ID, COVID-19 status, age in years and sex. Where available, HLA class I and class II types were obtained from metadata supplied by the sample provider rather than from assay-based typing.

The research as a whole found: Clinical and demographic metadata were provided uncurated, with the amount varying by source and participant.

TCRbeta CDR3 regions were amplified from genomic DNA using the immunoSEQ Assay, a bias-controlled multiplex PCR. Concerning the study's data processing: The number of nucleated cells in each sample was estimated by amplification of reference gene primers within the assay. To quantify the absolute abundance of each unique TCRbeta CDR3 rearrangement, sequence reads were collapsed and filtered. For each sample, productive Simpson clonality was calculated by taking the square root of Simpson's diversity index across productive rearrangements. The table was pulled from immuneACCESS by TCRdb, which kept in-frame rearrangements only. Such tables lose some clones; where checked, under half of the loss comes from unresolved V genes, and the rest has no known cause. V and J calls and clone size are copied from that table; D and trimming were computed from the DNA. Within this sample are about 190,000 clones, with about 88% of them counted one time only. The leading ten clones occupy about 6.8% of the sample.

Samples from volunteer blood donors who had recovered from COVID-19 were contributed by a second Seattle source. Each collaborating institution followed its own protocols to collect whole blood in K2EDTA tubes. For TCRbeta analysis, collaborators shipped samples in one of three forms: frozen whole blood, isolated PBMCs, or DNA extracted from either of those sample types. Trimming takes 2 bases from V and 8 bases from J, and the germline ends sit 18 bases apart. CDR1 GTSNPN and CDR2 SVGIG are derived from the germline V gene (reference sequence). The CDR3 runs 15 residues from the cysteine to the phenylalanine. The DNA shown is the 45-base CDR3, in frame from base 1.

This TCR was recovered from a woman in her forties who had recovered from COVID-19. The sequenced sample consisted of peripheral blood. Recombination joined TRBV30 with TRBJ1-4; the D region possibly corresponds to TRBD1 (6 bases align). In nucleotide form, the sequence is TGTGCCTGGAGTAATCGGGGGGCTCTGCGGGAAAAACTGTTTTTT. It is translated as CAWSNRGALREKLFF. Beyond the CDR3, the reference TRBV30 and TRBJ1-4 genes provide the residues; the full variable domain reads: SQTIHQWPATLVQPVGSPLSLECTVEGTSNPNLYWYRQAAGRGLQLLFYSVGIGQISSEVPQNLSASRPQDRQFILSSKKLLLSDSGFYLCAWSNRGALREKLFFGSGTQLSVL.